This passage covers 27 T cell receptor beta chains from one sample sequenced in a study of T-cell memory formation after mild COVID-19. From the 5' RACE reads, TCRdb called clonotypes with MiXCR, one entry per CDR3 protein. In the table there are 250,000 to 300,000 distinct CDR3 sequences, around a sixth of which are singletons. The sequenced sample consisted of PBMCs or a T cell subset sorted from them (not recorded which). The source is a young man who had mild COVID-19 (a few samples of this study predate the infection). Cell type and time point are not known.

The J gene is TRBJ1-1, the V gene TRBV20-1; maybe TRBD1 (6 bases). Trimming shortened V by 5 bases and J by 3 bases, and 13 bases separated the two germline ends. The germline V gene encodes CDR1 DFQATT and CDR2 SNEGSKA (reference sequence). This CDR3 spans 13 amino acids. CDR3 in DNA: TGCAGTGCTGCGGACAGCCAAGACACTGAAGCTTTCTTT. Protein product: CSAADSQDTEAFF.

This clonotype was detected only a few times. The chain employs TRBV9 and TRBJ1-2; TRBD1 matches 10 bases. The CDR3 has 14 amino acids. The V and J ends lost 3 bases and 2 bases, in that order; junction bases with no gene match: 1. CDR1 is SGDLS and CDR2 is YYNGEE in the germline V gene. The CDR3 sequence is CASSADRGNYGYTF. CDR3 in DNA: TGTGCCAGCAGCGCGGACAGGGGGAACTATGGCTACACCTTC.

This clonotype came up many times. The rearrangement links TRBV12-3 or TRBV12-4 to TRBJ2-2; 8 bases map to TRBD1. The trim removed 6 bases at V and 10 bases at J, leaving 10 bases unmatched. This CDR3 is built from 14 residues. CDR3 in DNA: TGTGCCAGCAGCCGAATAGGACAGGGTTTGGAGCTGTTTTTT. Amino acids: CASSRIGQGLELFF.

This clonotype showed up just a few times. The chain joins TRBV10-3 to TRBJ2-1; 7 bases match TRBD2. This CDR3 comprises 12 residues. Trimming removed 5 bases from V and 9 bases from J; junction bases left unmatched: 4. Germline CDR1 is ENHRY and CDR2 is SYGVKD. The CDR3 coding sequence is TGTGCCATCAGTTGGGACTACGGTGAGCAGTTCTTC. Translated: CAISWDYGEQFF.

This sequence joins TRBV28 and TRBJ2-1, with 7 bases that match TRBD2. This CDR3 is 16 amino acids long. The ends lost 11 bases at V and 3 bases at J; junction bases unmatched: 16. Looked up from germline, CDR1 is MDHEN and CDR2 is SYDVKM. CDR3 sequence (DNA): TGTGCCCTCAGTCCCTTTACAGGCGGGGGCTACAATGAGCAGTTCTTC. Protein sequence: CALSPFTGGGYNEQFF.

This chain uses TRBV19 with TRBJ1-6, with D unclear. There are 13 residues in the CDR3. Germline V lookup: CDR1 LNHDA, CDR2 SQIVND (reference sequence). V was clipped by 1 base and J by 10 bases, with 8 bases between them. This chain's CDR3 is CASSIGTGSPLHF. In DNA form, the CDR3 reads TGTGCCAGTAGTATAGGAACCGGATCACCCCTCCACTTT.

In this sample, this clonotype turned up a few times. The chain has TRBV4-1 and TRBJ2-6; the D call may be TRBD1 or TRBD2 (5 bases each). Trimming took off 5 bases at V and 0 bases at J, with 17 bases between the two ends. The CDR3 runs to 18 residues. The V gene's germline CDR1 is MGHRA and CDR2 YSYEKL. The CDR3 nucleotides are TGCGCCAGCAGCTCACCGGGACGTCTAAGCTCTGGGGCCAACGTCCTGACTTTC. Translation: CASSSPGRLSSGANVLTF.

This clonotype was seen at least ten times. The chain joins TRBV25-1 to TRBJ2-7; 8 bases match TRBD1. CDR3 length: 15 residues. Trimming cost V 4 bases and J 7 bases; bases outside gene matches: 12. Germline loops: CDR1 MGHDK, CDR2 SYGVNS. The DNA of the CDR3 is TGTGCCAGCAGTGGCCCTACAGGGGGAGCATCTGAGCAGTACTTC. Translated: CASSGPTGGASEQYF.

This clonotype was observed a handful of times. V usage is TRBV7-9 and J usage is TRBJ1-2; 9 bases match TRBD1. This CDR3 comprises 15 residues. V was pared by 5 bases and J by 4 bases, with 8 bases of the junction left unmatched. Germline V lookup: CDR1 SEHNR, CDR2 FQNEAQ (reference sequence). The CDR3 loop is CASSVGTGKSYGYTF. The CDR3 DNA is TGTGCCAGCAGCGTCGGGACAGGGAAATCCTATGGCTACACCTTC.

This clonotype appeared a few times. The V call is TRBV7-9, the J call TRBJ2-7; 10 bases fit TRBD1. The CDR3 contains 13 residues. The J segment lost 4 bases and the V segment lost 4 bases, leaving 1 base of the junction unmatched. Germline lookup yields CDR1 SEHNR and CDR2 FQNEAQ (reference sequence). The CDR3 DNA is TGTGCCAGCAGCTGGGACAGGGGATACGAGCAGTACGTC. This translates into CASSWDRGYEQYV.

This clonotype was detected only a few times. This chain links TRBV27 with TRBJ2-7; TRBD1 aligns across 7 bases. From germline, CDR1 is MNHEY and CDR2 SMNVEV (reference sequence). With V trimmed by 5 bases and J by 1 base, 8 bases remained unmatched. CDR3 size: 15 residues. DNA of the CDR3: TGTGCCAGCAGTAGCTACCAGGGACAGTCCTACGAGCAGTACTTC. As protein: CASSSYQGQSYEQYF.

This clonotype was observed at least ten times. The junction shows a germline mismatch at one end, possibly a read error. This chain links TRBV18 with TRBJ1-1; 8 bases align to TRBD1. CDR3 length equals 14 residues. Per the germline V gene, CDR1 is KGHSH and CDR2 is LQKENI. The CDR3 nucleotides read TGCGCCAGCAGCCCCGGGACAGGAGATACTGAAGCTTTCTTT. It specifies CASSPGTGDTEAFF.

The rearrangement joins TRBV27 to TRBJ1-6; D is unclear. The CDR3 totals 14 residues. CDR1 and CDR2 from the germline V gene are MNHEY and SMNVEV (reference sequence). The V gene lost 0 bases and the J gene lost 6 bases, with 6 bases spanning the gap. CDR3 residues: CASSLSVFNSPLHF. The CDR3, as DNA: TGTGCCAGCAGTTTATCAGTTTTTAATTCACCCCTCCACTTT.

This chain's CDR3 is CASSRLRGGAQETQYF. The CDR3 region has the DNA TGTGCCAGCAGCCGCCTGAGAGGGGGAGCACAAGAGACCCAGTACTTC. The V call is TRBV12-3 or TRBV12-4, the J call TRBJ2-5; tentatively, D is TRBD1 (6 bases). V lost 6 bases and J 2 bases, leaving 19 bases between the germline ends. This CDR3 contains 16 residues.

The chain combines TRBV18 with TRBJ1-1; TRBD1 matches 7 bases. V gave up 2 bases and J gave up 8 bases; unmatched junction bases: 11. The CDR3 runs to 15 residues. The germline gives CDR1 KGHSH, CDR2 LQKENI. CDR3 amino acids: CASSPMAGGLTEAFF. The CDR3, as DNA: TGTGCCAGCTCACCAATGGCAGGGGGTCTAACCGAAGCTTTCTTT.

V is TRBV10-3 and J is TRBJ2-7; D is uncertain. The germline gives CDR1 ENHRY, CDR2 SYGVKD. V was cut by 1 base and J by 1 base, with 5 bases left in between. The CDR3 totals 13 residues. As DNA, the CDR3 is TGTGCCATCAGTGAGTTCGGGTCCTACGAGCAGTACTTC. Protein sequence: CAISEFGSYEQYF.

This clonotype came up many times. The CDR3 region is CASRGQGFSGTDTQYF. The CDR3 nucleotides read TGCGCCAGCAGAGGTCAGGGCTTTTCGGGCACAGATACGCAGTATTTT. The chain has TRBV5-1 and TRBJ2-3, with a tentative D call TRBD1 (5 bases). The V end was cut by 5 bases, the J end by 1 base, with 17 bases between. CDR1 is SGHRS, CDR2 YFSETQ, per germline. The CDR3 contains 16 residues.

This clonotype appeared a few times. Here the CDR3 reads CASSRSEGPLITEAFF. DNA for the CDR3: TGTGCCAGCAGTCGAAGTGAGGGGCCTCTAATCACTGAAGCTTTCTTT. This sequence joins TRBV6-5 and TRBJ1-1; TRBD1 might be the D (5 bases). Between the trimmed V and J ends, which lost 5 bases and 4 bases, there was a span of 20 bases. The CDR3 has 16 residues. Germline CDR1 reads MNHEY; CDR2 reads SVGAGI.

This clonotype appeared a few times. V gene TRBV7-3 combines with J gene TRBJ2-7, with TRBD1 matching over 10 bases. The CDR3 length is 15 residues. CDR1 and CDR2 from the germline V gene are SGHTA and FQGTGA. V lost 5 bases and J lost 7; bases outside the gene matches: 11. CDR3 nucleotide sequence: TGTGCCAGCAGCCCTACAGGACAGGGGGATCGAGAGCAGTACTTC. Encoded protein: CASSPTGQGDREQYF.

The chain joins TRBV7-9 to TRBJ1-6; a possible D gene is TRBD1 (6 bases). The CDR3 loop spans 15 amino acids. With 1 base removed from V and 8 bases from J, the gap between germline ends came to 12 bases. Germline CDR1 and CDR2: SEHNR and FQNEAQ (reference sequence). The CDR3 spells CASSLGTAEYSPLHF. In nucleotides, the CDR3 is TGTGCCAGCAGCTTAGGGACAGCGGAATATTCACCCCTCCACTTT.

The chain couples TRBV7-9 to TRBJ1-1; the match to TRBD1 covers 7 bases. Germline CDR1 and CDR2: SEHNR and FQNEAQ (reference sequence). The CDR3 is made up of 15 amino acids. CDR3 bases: TGTGTCCTGACAGGGCTCTCTTGGGGGAACACTGAAGCTTTCTTT. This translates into CVLTGLSWGNTEAFF. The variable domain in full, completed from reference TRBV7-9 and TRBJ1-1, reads DTGVSQNPRHKITKRGQNVTFRCDPISEHNRLYWYRQTLGQGPEFLTYFQNEAQLEKSRLLSDRFSAERPKGSFSTLEIQRTEQGDSAMYLCVLTGLSWGNTEAFFGQGTRLTVV.

The CDR3 reads CASSIIGVINQPQHF. Written as DNA, the CDR3 is TGTGCCAGTAGTATTATAGGGGTGATCAATCAGCCCCAGCATTTT. The genes are TRBV19 and TRBJ1-5; maybe TRBD1 (5 bases). This CDR3 region has 15 residues. The ends were cut back, 3 bases at V and 3 bases at J, with 12 bases in the middle. Looked up from germline, CDR1 is LNHDA and CDR2 is SQIVND (reference sequence).

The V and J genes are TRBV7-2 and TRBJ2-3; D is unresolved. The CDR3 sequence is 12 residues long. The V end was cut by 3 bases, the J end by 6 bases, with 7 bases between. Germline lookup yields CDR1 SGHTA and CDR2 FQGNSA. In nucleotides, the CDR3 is TGTGCCAGCAGCTTTCGAGAGGATACGCAGTATTTT. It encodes CASSFREDTQYF.

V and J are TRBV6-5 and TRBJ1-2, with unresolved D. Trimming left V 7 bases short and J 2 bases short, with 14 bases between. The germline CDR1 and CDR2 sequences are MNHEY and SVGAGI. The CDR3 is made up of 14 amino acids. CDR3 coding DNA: TGTGCCAGCACCGACCCCGGAGGGAACTATGGCTACACCTTC. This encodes CASTDPGGNYGYTF.

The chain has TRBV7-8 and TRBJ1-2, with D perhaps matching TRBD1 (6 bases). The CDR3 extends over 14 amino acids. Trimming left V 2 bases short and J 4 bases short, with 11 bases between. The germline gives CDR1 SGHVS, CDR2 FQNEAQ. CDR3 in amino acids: CASSLFRGGYGYTF. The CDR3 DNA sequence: TGTGCCAGCAGCTTATTCAGGGGTGGCTATGGCTACACCTTC. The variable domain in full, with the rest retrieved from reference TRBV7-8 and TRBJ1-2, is GAGVSQSPRYKVAKRGQDVALRCDPISGHVSLFWYQQALGQGPEFLTYFQNEAQLDKSGLPSDRFFAERPEGSVSTLKIQRTQQEDSAVYLCASSLFRGGYGYTFGSGTRLTVV.

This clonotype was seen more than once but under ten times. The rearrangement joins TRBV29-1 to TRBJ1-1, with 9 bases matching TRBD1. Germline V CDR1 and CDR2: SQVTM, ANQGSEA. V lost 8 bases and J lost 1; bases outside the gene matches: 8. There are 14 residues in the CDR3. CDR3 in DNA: TGCAGCACCATACAGGGGGCCGAGAACACTGAAGCTTTCTTT. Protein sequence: CSTIQGAENTEAFF.

CDR3 loop: CASSPPGTSGFNTQYF. The CDR3 bases are TGTGCCAGCAGCCCTCCCGGGACTAGCGGCTTTAATACGCAGTATTTT. The chain has TRBV28 and TRBJ2-3; 11 nucleotides match TRBD2. CDR3 length: 16 amino acids. Looked up from germline, CDR1 is MDHEN and CDR2 is SYDVKM. V was clipped by 6 bases and J by 7 bases; unmatched bases: 12. Complete variable domain (other parts from reference TRBV28 and TRBJ2-3): DVKVTQSSRYLVKRTGEKVFLECVQDMDHENMFWYRQDPGLGLRLIYFSYDVKMKEKGDIPEGYSVSREKKERFSLILESASTNQTSMYLCASSPPGTSGFNTQYFGPGTRLTVL.